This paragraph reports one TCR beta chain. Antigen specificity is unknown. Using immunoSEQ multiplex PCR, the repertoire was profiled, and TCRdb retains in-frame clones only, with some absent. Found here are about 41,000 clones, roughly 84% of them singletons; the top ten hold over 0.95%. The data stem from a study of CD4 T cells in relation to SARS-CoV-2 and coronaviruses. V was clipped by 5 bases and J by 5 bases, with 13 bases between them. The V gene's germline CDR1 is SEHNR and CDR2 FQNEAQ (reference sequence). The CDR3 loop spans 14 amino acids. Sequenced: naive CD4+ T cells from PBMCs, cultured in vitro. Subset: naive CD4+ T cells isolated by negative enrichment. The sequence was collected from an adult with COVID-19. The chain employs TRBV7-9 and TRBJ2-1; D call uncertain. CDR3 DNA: TGTGCCAGCAGCCCCCTGAGTGGGCACAATGAGCAGTTCTTC. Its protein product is CASSPLSGHNEQFF.